This entry concerns a single T cell receptor (beta chain). Its recognized antigen is unknown. The input lacks base qualities; no much larger clone sits a single base away. The CDR1 and CDR2 encoded by the germline V gene are MNHNS and SASEGT. From its cysteine to its phenylalanine, the CDR3 spans 15 amino acids. Of all the DNA, just the CDR3 is kept, 45 bases in frame from base 1. Trimming takes 1 base from V and 7 bases from J, and the germline ends sit 14 bases apart. CD8 naive samples were obtained by positive selection for CCR7 among CD45RO-negative cells, yielding a CD45RA+CCR7+ population from which TemRA cells were excluded. The donors were healthy, HIV-negative adults who had no recently reported acute infections or vaccinations. Every donor was a Caucasian adult residing in Nashville, Tennessee, USA. After blood collection by leukapheresis, PBMCs were isolated using Ficoll-Histopaque density gradient centrifugation and then cryopreserved in the vapor phase of liquid nitrogen. Analytical flow cytometry was used to check the purity and quantity of each magnetically sorted T cell population. Genomic DNA was isolated from each sorted fraction and quantified by UV absorbance on a Nanodrop 2000c.

The data derive from a study of shared clonotypes between healthy human individuals (dated by TCRdb to the early 2020s). Regarding the research as a whole: The cohort comprised two women and a few men aged 18 to 49 years. Each donor's leukapheresis produced roughly between roughly 0.9 and 8.9 billion PBMCs. Blood TCR repertoires of 5 or 6 healthy adults were deeply sequenced to estimate repertoire size and the extent of clonotype sharing between individuals. For each donor, three plates each were used for CD4 naive and CD4 memory, two plates were used for CD8 naive, and one plate was used for CD8 memory. To increase sequencing depth and limit assay-specific biases, different laboratories used diverse techniques to prepare libraries and sequence TCR repertoires.

General conclusions and limits of the study: The genetic and exposure-history diversity represented was limited by the small number of donors. Only blood was sampled, and tissue TCR repertoires likely differ from those in blood. Incomplete sequencing was indicated by rarefaction of sorted-subset datasets, despite the large sequencing depth. Based on pairwise subsampling, the degree of clonotype sharing among donors was expected to be affected by sequencing depth. Larger estimated clonotype richness was generally found for naive subsets than for memory subsets. Compared with non-shared clonotypes, the clonotypes found in all four sorted-subset donors had higher generation probabilities. When four donors were compared, the shared fraction of clonotypes was roughly 5% for naive CD4, 3% to 4% for naive CD8, 2% to 2.5% for memory CD4, and 0.4% for memory CD8.

TCR CDR3 regions were amplified from genomic DNA by multiplex PCR using the deep immunoSEQ assay. Extracted genomic DNA from each cell subset was spread evenly across all wells of several immunoSEQ 96-well plates, with each plate serving as a replicate. For sorted subsets, each replicate PCR was loaded with roughly 200 ng genomic DNA, equivalent to some 27,000 T cell genomes. Purified libraries were measured with a Qubit 3.0 fluorometer, size-checked on a Bioanalyzer 2100, and measured again with the KAPA Library Quantification kit. A separate single-read 150-cycle Illumina NextSeq 550 flow cell was used to sequence each immunoSEQ 96-well plate. The authors processed their data as follows. Because only junctional sequences without quality scores were contained in the immunoSEQ output, filtering matching that applied to full-length reads could not be performed. To assign V/J genes and CDR3, sequences were annotated against IMGT germline references using PyIR, a Python wrapper for IgBLAST v1.9. Reads with weak V/J assignments (E-value above 1e-6), missing CDR3, stop codons, out-of-frame junctions, or ambiguous translated residues were removed. V3J clonotypes were defined by identical inferred V gene, J gene, and CDR3 amino acid sequence. The percentage overlap between two repertoires was calculated by dividing the number of shared unique clonotypes by the size of the smaller repertoire. Repertoire richness was assessed with RTK rarefaction, the Chao1 estimator, and Recon v2.1 estimates of unobserved clonotypes. For all TCRbeta clonotypes obtained by the gDNA method from several donors, generation probabilities were computed with OLGA. Imported from immuneACCESS, the table was reduced by TCRdb to in-frame sequences with V and J called. These copies leave out some clones; in studies compared against another copy, an unresolved V gene accounts for under half, and the cause of the remainder is not known. That table gives V, J and clone size, and the DNA gave D and trimming. Counted in this sample were approximately 740,000 clones; 90% to 95% of them appeared once. The top ten constitute around 24% of the sample.

The receptor chain draws on TRBV6-1 and TRBJ2-4; the D match is possibly TRBD1 or TRBD2, with 5 bases aligned in each. The specimen sequenced was naive CD8+ T cells sorted from blood. The cell subset or site tag for this specimen amounts to: CD45RA+CCR7+. This TCR derives from a man in his thirties or forties in good health. The DNA sequence is given as TGTGCCAGCAGTGAAGGCAGGGAGTTTACGAACATTCAGTACTTC. Translated, it gives CASSEGREFTNIQYF.